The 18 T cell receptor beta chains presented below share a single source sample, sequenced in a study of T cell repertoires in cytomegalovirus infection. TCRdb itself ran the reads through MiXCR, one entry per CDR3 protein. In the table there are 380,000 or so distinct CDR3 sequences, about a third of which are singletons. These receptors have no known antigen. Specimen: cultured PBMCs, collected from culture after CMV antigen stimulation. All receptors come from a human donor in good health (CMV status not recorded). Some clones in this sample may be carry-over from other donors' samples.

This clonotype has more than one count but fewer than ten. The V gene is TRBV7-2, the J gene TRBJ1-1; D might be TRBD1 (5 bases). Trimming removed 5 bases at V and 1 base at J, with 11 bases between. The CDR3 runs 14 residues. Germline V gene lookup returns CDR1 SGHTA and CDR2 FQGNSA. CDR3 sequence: CASSQGNQNTEAFF. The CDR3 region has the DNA TGTGCCAGCAGCCAGGGTAACCAGAACACTGAAGCTTTCTTT.

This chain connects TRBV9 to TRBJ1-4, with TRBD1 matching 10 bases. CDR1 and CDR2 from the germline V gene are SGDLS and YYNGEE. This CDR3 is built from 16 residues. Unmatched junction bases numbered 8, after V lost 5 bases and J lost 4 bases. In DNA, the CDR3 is TGTGCCAGCAGTGCGACAGGGGGCTCGATTAATGAAAAACTGTTTTTT. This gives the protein CASSATGGSINEKLFF. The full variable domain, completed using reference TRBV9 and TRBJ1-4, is DSGVTQTPKHLITATGQRVTLRCSPRSGDLSVYWYQQSLDQGLQFLIQYYNGEERAKGNILERFSAQQFPDLHSELNLSSLELGDSALYFCASSATGGSINEKLFFGSGTQLSVL.

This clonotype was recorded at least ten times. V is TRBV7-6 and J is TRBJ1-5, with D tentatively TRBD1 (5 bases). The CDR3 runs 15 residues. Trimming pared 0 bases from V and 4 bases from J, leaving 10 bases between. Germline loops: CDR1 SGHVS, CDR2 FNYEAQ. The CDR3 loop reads CASSLATGLNQPQHF. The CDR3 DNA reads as TGTGCCAGCAGCTTAGCGACGGGACTAAATCAGCCCCAGCATTTT.

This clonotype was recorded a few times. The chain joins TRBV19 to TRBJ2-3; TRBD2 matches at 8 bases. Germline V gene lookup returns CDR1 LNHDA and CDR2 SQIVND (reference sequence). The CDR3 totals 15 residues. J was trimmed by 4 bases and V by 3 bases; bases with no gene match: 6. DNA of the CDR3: TGTGCCAGTAGTATGATTTCTAGCGGGTCAGATACGCAGTATTTT. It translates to CASSMISSGSDTQYF.

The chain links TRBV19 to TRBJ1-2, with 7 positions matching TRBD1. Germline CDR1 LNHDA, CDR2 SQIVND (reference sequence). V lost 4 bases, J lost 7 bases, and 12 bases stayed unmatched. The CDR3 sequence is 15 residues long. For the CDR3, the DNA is TGTGCCAGTAGTACGACAGGGAGGGGTTCCACTGGCTACACCTTC. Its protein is CASSTTGRGSTGYTF. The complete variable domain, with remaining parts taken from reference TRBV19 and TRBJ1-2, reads DGGITQSPKYLFRKEGQNVTLSCEQNLNHDAMYWYRQDPGQGLRLIYYSQIVNDFQKGDIAEGYSVSREKKESFPLTVTSAQKNPTAFYLCASSTTGRGSTGYTFGSGTRLTVV.

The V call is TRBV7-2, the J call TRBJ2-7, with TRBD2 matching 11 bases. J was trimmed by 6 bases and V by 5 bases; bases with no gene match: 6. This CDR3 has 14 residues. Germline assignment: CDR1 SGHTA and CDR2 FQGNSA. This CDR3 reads CASSRSGTSGEQYV. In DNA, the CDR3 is TGTGCCAGCAGCAGATCCGGGACTAGCGGCGAGCAGTACGTC.

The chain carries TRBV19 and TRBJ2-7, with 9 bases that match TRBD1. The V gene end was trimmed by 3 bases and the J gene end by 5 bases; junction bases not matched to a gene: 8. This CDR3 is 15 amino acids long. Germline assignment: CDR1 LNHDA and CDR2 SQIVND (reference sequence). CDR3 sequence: CASSMGDRARNEQYV. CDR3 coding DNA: TGTGCCAGTAGTATGGGGGACAGGGCTAGGAACGAGCAGTACGTC.

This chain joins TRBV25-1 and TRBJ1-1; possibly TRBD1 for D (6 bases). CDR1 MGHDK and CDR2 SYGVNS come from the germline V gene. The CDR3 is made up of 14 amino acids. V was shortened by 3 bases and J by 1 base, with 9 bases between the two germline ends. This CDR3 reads CASSDLDRNTEAFF. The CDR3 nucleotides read TGTGCCAGCAGTGATCTGGACAGGAACACTGAAGCTTTCTTT.

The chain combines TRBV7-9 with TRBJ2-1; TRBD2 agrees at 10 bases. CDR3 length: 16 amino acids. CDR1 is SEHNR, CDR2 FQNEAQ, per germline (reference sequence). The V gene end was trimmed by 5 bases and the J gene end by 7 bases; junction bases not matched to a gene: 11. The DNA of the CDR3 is TGTGCCAGCAGCCCTCTAGCGGGAGCGATGAGGAATGAGCAGTTCTTC. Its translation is CASSPLAGAMRNEQFF.

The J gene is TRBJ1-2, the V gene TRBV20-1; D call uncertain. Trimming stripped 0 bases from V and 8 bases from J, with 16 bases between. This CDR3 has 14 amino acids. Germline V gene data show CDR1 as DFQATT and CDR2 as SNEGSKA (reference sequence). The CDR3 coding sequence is TGCAGTGCTAGAGATTTGAGGAGGAAAGGGGGCTACACCTTC. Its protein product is CSARDLRRKGGYTF.

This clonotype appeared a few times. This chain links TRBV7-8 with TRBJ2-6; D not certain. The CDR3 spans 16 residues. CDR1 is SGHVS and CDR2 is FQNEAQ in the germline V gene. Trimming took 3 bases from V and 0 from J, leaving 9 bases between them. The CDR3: CASSLEVDSGANVLTF. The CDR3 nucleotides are TGTGCCAGCAGCTTGGAAGTAGACTCTGGGGCCAACGTCCTGACTTTC.

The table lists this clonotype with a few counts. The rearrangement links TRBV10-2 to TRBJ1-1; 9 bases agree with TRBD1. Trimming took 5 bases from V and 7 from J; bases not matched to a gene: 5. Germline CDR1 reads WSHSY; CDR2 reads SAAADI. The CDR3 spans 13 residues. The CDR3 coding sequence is TGCGCCAGCAGTCAAACAGGGGGCAATGAAGCTTTCTTT. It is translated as CASSQTGGNEAFF.

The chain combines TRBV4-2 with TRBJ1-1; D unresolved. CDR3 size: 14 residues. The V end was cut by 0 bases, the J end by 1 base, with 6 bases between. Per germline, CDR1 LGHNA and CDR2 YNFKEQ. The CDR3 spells CASSQDSENTEAFF. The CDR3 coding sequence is TGTGCCAGCAGCCAAGATAGCGAGAACACTGAAGCTTTCTTT.

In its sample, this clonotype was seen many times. CDR3 coding DNA: TGTGCCAGCAGTGCTCAATCGAGAGGGTTCAATCAGCCCCAGCATTTT. Its translation: CASSAQSRGFNQPQHF. The chain has TRBV6-1 and TRBJ1-5, with D hard to call. Looked up from germline, CDR1 is MNHNS and CDR2 is SASEGT. The V and J ends lost 4 bases and 3 bases respectively, with 16 bases between them. There are 16 residues in the CDR3.

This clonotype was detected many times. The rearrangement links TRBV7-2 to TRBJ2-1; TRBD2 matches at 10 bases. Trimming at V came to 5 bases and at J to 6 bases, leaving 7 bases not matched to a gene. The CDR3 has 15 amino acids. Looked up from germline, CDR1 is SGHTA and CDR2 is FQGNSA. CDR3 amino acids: CASSAASGSRNEQFF. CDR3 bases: TGTGCCAGCAGCGCAGCTAGCGGGAGTCGCAATGAGCAGTTCTTC. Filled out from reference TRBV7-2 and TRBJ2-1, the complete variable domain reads GAGVSQSPSNKVTEKGKDVELRCDPISGHTALYWYRQSLGQGLEFLIYFQGNSAPDKSGLPSDRFSAERTGGSVSTLTIQRTQQEDSAVYLCASSAASGSRNEQFFGPGTRLTVL.

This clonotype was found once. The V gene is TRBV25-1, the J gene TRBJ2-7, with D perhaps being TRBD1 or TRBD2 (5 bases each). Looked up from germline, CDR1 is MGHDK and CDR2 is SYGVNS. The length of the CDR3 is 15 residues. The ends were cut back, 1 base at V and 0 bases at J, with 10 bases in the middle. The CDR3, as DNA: TGTGCCAGCAGTGAATTTCGGGGCAGCTCCTACGAGCAGTACTTC. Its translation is CASSEFRGSSYEQYF.

The CDR3 loop reads CASSFGSGPVPDTQYF. CDR3 nucleotides: TGTGCCAGCAGTTTTGGTTCAGGGCCGGTTCCAGATACGCAGTATTTT. The chain joins TRBV12-3 or TRBV12-4 to TRBJ2-3; perhaps TRBD1 as D (5 bases). This CDR3 is 16 amino acids long. V was trimmed by 3 bases and J by 4 bases, leaving 17 bases between them.

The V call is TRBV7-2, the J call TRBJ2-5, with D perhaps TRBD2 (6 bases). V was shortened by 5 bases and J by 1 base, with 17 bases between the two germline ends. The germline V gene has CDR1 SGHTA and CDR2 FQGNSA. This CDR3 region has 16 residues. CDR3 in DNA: TGTGCCAGCAGCAGCGGGCCGGGTTTAATCCAAGAGACCCAGTACTTC. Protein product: CASSSGPGLIQETQYF.